These 10 T cell receptor beta chains share one sample of origin, sequenced in a study of T cells in Graves' hyperthyroidism and ophthalmopathy. TCR beta CDR3 regions were amplified from RNA transcripts. First-round RT-PCR with HTBI primers amplified the TCR CDR3 region. MiXCR was run by TCRdb on the multiplex PCR reads, yielding one entry per CDR3 protein. The repertoire consists of 500,000 to 600,000 distinct CDR3 sequences, with approximately 16% occurring once and the leading ten covering around 18%. Sequencing was done on a sample of blood. Source of these receptors: a woman aged 18-30 years with Graves' hyperthyroidism.

This clonotype was recorded many times. This chain connects TRBV11-2 to TRBJ2-3; 11 positions match TRBD2. Germline CDR1 and CDR2: SGHAT and FQNNGV. V gave up 1 base and J gave up 0 bases; unmatched junction bases: 3. The CDR3 runs 17 residues. CDR3 sequence (DNA): TGTGCCAGCAGCTTAGTCGGGACTAGCGGTAGCACAGATACGCAGTATTTT. Translation: CASSLVGTSGSTDTQYF.

This sequence joins TRBV7-9 and TRBJ1-4; 9 bases match TRBD1. The length of the CDR3 is 15 residues. CDR1 SEHNR and CDR2 FQNEAQ come from the germline V gene (reference sequence). V lost 5 bases and J lost 7; bases outside the gene matches: 8. CDR3: CASSARTGEGEKLFF. The DNA of the CDR3 is TGTGCCAGCAGCGCCCGGACAGGGGAAGGTGAAAAACTGTTTTTT.

This clonotype was recorded many times. The chain uses TRBV7-8 and TRBJ2-7; tentative D call: TRBD2 (7 bases). Trimming removed 2 bases from V and 8 bases from J, with 10 bases in between. The germline gives CDR1 SGHVS, CDR2 FQNEAQ. CDR3 length: 12 residues. The CDR3 nucleotides are TGTGCCAGCAGCTTAAAGGGGGGGAAGCAGTACTTC. Translating gives CASSLKGGKQYF.

This clonotype occurred many times. The V gene is TRBV6-2 or TRBV6-3, the J gene TRBJ2-3; 7 bases align to TRBD2. The CDR3 covers 18 residues. V was pared by 7 bases and J by 1 base, with 17 bases of the junction left unmatched. Germline V gene sequence: CDR1 MNHEY, CDR2 SVGEGT. The CDR3 region has the DNA TGTGCCAGCACCGTAACGTCTAGCGGCAGCGTGCGCACAGATACGCAGTATTTT. It is translated as CASTVTSSGSVRTDTQYF.

This clonotype was picked up a small number of times. This chain connects TRBV5-1 to TRBJ1-1, with D possibly TRBD1 on 5 matching bases. CDR1 and CDR2 (germline): SGHRS, YFSETQ. This CDR3 has 14 residues. Trimming took 2 bases from V and 3 from J, leaving 11 bases between them. CDR3 DNA sequence: TGCGCCAGCAGCTTACAGGCCAGGGACACTGAAGCTTTCTTT. Amino acid sequence: CASSLQARDTEAFF.

This clonotype was found many times. The chain's CDR3 is CSAKTMQETQYF. CDR3 in DNA: TGCAGCGCCAAGACGATGCAAGAGACCCAGTACTTC. The chain links TRBV29-1 to TRBJ2-5; D is ambiguous. Looked up from germline, CDR1 is SQVTM and CDR2 is ANQGSEA. V was trimmed by 7 bases and J by 2 bases, leaving 11 bases between them. This CDR3 region has 12 residues.

This clonotype was counted a few times. The CDR3 is CASRRPGQMNTEAFF. The CDR3 nucleotides read TGTGCCAGCAGACGACCGGGACAGATGAACACTGAAGCTTTCTTT. This chain joins TRBV7-9 and TRBJ1-1; 7 bases are a match to TRBD1. This CDR3 region has 15 residues. CDR1 SEHNR and CDR2 FQNEAQ come from the germline V gene (reference sequence). Losses at the gene ends were 6 bases for V and 0 bases for J; bases not matched to a gene: 7.

The V and J genes are TRBV20-1 and TRBJ2-7; 10 nucleotides line up with TRBD2. The germline CDR1 and CDR2 sequences are DFQATT and SNEGSKA (reference sequence). Unmatched junction bases numbered 9, after V lost 0 bases and J lost 4 bases. This CDR3 region has 16 residues. CDR3 nucleotide sequence: TGCAGTGCTAGAGATCTAGCGGGAGTCCGAAAGTACGAGCAGTACTTC. Translated, it gives CSARDLAGVRKYEQYF.

This clonotype was recorded many times. V is TRBV28 and J is TRBJ2-3; TRBD2 matches at 12 bases. This CDR3 has 17 residues. Germline V gene sequence: CDR1 MDHEN, CDR2 SYDVKM. V gave up 4 bases and J gave up 4 bases; unmatched junction bases: 9. This CDR3 reads CASSSWTSGTGPDTQYF. The CDR3 region has the DNA TGTGCCAGCAGTTCCTGGACTAGCGGGACGGGCCCAGATACGCAGTATTTT.

This clonotype was seen a few times. This rearrangement joins TRBV11-2 to TRBJ2-2; 7 bases match TRBD2. The J segment lost 6 bases and the V segment lost 1 base, leaving 5 bases of the junction unmatched. The CDR3 contains 15 residues. CDR1 SGHAT and CDR2 FQNNGV come from the germline V gene. The CDR3 region is CASSLVLGGAGELFF. CDR3 sequence (DNA): TGTGCCAGCAGCTTAGTCTTGGGGGGGGCCGGGGAGCTGTTTTTT.